Each of the 17 T cell receptor beta chains below was sequenced from the same sample in a study of blood T cells in healthy people across ages. A J-beta primer mix and a sample-barcoded 5' primer were used in a second PCR of about 6 to 12 cycles. TCRdb re-derived calls from the 5' RACE reads in MiXCR, one entry per CDR3 protein. The table shows about 580,000 distinct CDR3 sequences, with roughly 48% occurring only once. Sequences were obtained from blood. Receptors originate from a man older than 75 in good health.

J is TRBJ1-2 and V is TRBV3-1, with TRBD1 matching 8 bases. The germline V gene has CDR1 LGHDT and CDR2 YNNKEL (reference sequence). The CDR3 runs to 13 residues. Trimming removed 3 bases from V and 7 bases from J; junction bases left unmatched: 4. The CDR3 sequence is CASSQRTGPGYTF. The CDR3, as DNA: TGTGCCAGCAGCCAGAGGACAGGGCCTGGCTACACCTTC.

The rearrangement uses TRBV3-1 and TRBJ2-1; the D gene is possibly TRBD1 (6 bases). From germline, CDR1 is LGHDT and CDR2 YNNKEL (reference sequence). This CDR3 comprises 15 residues. The germline V and J ends were trimmed by 3 bases and 3 bases, with 12 bases remaining between them. CDR3 residues: CASSHWAGDYNEQFF. The CDR3 DNA sequence: TGTGCCAGCAGCCACTGGGCAGGGGACTACAATGAGCAGTTCTTC.

The gene calls are TRBV29-1 and TRBJ1-5; D gene unclear. CDR1 is SQVTM and CDR2 is ANQGSEA in the germline V gene. Trimming stripped 6 bases from V and 12 bases from J, with 21 bases between. The CDR3 sequence is 13 residues long. Here the CDR3 DNA reads TGCAGCGTCGCTGCGTCGGTCTCCGGAGGCCAGCATTTT. Its translation is CSVAASVSGGQHF. Drawing the rest from reference TRBV29-1 and TRBJ1-5, the complete variable domain is SAVISQKPSRDICQRGTSLTIQCQVDSQVTMMFWYRQQPGQSLTLIATANQGSEATYESGFVIDKFPISRPNLTFSTLTVSNMSPEDSSIYLCSVAASVSGGQHFGDGTRLSIL.

There are a few counts of this clonotype. V is TRBV4-3 and J is TRBJ1-2, with D perhaps matching TRBD1 (6 bases). This CDR3 is 14 amino acids long. Trimming took 0 bases from V and 6 from J, leaving 11 bases between them. Germline V CDR1 and CDR2: LGHNA, YSLEER. The CDR3 bases are TGCGCCAGCAGCCAAGATGGGAGGGGGAATGGCTACACCTTC. It codes for CASSQDGRGNGYTF.

The chain is built from TRBV6-2 or TRBV6-3 and TRBJ2-5; D unclear. The CDR3 is 15 amino acids. Germline-derived CDR1 and CDR2 are MNHEY and SVGEGT. V lost 6 bases, J lost 11 bases, and 25 bases lay in between. The CDR3 loop is CASSGPTGRSYEQYF. Here the CDR3 DNA reads TGTGCCAGCAGCGGCCCGACTGGGCGATCTTATGAGCAGTACTTC.

The chain has TRBV5-1 and TRBJ2-1, with TRBD2 matching 7 bases. The CDR3 has 19 residues. The trim removed 0 bases at V and 4 bases at J, leaving 16 bases unmatched. Germline assignment: CDR1 SGHRS and CDR2 YFSETQ. The DNA for the CDR3 is TGCGCCAGCAGCTTGGGTTTAGGCGGGACTACCGTCTTATACAATGAGCAGTTCTTC. This sequence encodes CASSLGLGGTTVLYNEQFF. Supplemented by reference TRBV5-1 and TRBJ2-1, the full variable domain reads KAGVTQTPRYLIKTRGQQVTLSCSPISGHRSVSWYQQTPGQGLQFLFEYFSETQRNKGNFPGRFSGRQFSNSRSEMNVSTLELGDSALYLCASSLGLGGTTVLYNEQFFGPGTRLTVL.

This clonotype was seen a few times. The J gene is TRBJ2-4, the V gene TRBV30, with D tentatively TRBD2 (5 bases). The CDR3 extends over 15 amino acids. Trimming took 8 bases from V and 6 from J, leaving 23 bases between them. Germline CDR1 reads GTSNPN; CDR2 reads SVGIG (reference sequence). The CDR3 DNA follows: TGTGCCGGATCTATCCGGGAAGAGTGGGGAAACATTCAGTACTTC. Its translation: CAGSIREEWGNIQYF.

The chain recombines TRBV29-1 with TRBJ2-1; no clear D gene. Trimming removed 4 bases from V and 0 bases from J, with 10 bases in between. CDR3 length: 14 amino acids. The V gene's germline CDR1 is SQVTM and CDR2 ANQGSEA. CDR3 loop: CSVVAKGSYNEQFF. Here the CDR3 DNA reads TGCAGCGTTGTGGCCAAGGGCTCCTACAATGAGCAGTTCTTC.

The CDR3 nucleotides are TGCGCCAGCAGCTCGGGTCCCGGGACTAGCGGGGGCCCTCCCAGCTACAATGAGCAGTTCTTC. It encodes CASSSGPGTSGGPPSYNEQFF. This chain joins TRBV5-1 and TRBJ2-1; 14 nucleotides align to TRBD2. Germline values: CDR1 SGHRS, CDR2 YFSETQ. The CDR3 consists of 21 residues. The V and J ends lost 3 bases and 3 bases, in that order; junction bases with no gene match: 17. Combining the CDR3 with reference TRBV5-1 and TRBJ2-1 gives the whole variable domain KAGVTQTPRYLIKTRGQQVTLSCSPISGHRSVSWYQQTPGQGLQFLFEYFSETQRNKGNFPGRFSGRQFSNSRSEMNVSTLELGDSALYLCASSSGPGTSGGPPSYNEQFFGPGTRLTVL.

This clonotype was seen just once. A clone one base away is much larger, so this may be a read error. V usage is TRBV20-1 and J usage is TRBJ2-3; D is unclear. Trimming left V 0 bases short and J 4 bases short, with 5 bases between. The germline CDR1 and CDR2 sequences are DFQATT and SNEGSKA (reference sequence). This CDR3 comprises 12 residues. CDR3 residues: CSARDWADTQYF. CDR3 sequence (DNA): TGCAGTGCTAGAGATTGGGCAGATACGCAGTATTTT.

This clonotype was detected only a few times. The rearrangement uses TRBV30 and TRBJ2-4; D perhaps matches TRBD2 (5 bases). The CDR3 runs 11 residues. Trimming took 2 bases from V and 8 from J, leaving 7 bases between them. Looked up from germline, CDR1 is GTSNPN and CDR2 is SVGIG (reference sequence). The CDR3 region has the DNA TGTGCCTGGAGTTTGCGGGACATTCAGTACTTC. Residues: CAWSLRDIQYF.

The DNA of the CDR3 is TGCAGTGCCCTTAGCTCCTACAATGAGCAGTTCTTC. Its translation: CSALSSYNEQFF. The V call is TRBV20-1, the J call TRBJ2-1; no clear D. Trimming shortened V by 6 bases and J by 0 bases, and 6 bases separated the two germline ends. The V gene's germline CDR1 is DFQATT and CDR2 SNEGSKA (reference sequence). The CDR3 extends over 12 amino acids.

This clonotype occurred a few times. The chain employs TRBV7-2 and TRBJ2-1, with a weak D call TRBD2 (7 bases). V was cut by 5 bases and J by 8 bases, with 25 bases left in between. Germline values: CDR1 SGHTA, CDR2 FQGNSA. This CDR3 has 17 residues. The DNA of the CDR3 is TGTGCCAGCAGCGCCTTGGGGGGGGCCCAGTCAAACGATGAGCAGTTCTTC. It translates to CASSALGGAQSNDEQFF.

This clonotype turned up a few times. The V gene is TRBV29-1, the J gene TRBJ2-1, with TRBD1 matching 8 bases. J lost 5 bases, V lost 5 bases, and 8 bases had no gene match. Germline lookup yields CDR1 SQVTM and CDR2 ANQGSEA. The CDR3 is made up of 14 amino acids. The DNA of the CDR3 is TGCAGCGTTAAGACAGGGGAGACACACAATGAGCAGTTCTTC. It yields the protein CSVKTGETHNEQFF.

V is TRBV29-1 and J is TRBJ1-4; D unresolved. The CDR3 totals 12 residues. V lost 8 bases and J 3 bases, leaving 10 bases between the germline ends. CDR1 SQVTM and CDR2 ANQGSEA come from the germline V gene. The chain's CDR3 is CSSETPNEKLFF. For the CDR3, the DNA is TGCAGCAGCGAGACACCTAATGAAAAACTGTTTTTT. The full variable domain, with the rest looked up from reference TRBV29-1 and TRBJ1-4, is SAVISQKPSRDICQRGTSLTIQCQVDSQVTMMFWYRQQPGQSLTLIATANQGSEATYESGFVIDKFPISRPNLTFSTLTVSNMSPEDSSIYLCSSETPNEKLFFGSGTQLSVL.

In this sample, this clonotype turned up a few times. The V gene is TRBV20-1, the J gene TRBJ2-3, with 9 bases identical to TRBD1. After removal of 2 bases from V and 4 bases from J, the junction contained 4 bases not matched to a gene. This CDR3 comprises 14 residues. Germline V lookup: CDR1 DFQATT, CDR2 SNEGSKA (reference sequence). The CDR3 DNA reads as TGCAGTGCTAGATATGACAGGGGGGCAGATACGCAGTATTTT. Its translation is CSARYDRGADTQYF.

The chain recombines TRBV3-1 with TRBJ2-1, with 9 bases that match TRBD2. The V segment lost 0 bases and the J segment 8 bases; nucleotides outside the gene matches: 8. Germline V gene data show CDR1 as LGHDT and CDR2 as YNNKEL (reference sequence). CDR3 length equals 16 residues. This chain's CDR3 is CASSQDLAGGPHEQFF. Here the CDR3 DNA reads TGTGCCAGCAGCCAAGATCTTGCGGGAGGGCCCCATGAGCAGTTCTTC.